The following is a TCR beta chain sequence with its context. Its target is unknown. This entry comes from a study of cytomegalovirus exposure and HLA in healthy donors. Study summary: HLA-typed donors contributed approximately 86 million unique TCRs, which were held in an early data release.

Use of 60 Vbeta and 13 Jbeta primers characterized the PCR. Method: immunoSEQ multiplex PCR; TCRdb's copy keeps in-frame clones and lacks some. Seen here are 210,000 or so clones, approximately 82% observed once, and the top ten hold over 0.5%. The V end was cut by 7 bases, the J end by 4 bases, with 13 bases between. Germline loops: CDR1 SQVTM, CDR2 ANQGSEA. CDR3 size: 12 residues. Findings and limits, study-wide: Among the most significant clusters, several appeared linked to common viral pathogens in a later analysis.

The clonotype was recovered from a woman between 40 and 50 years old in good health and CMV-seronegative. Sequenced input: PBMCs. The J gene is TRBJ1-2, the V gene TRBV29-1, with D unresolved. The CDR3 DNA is TGCAGCGCCCGGACTGGGATCTATGGCTACACCTTC. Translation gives CSARTGIYGYTF.